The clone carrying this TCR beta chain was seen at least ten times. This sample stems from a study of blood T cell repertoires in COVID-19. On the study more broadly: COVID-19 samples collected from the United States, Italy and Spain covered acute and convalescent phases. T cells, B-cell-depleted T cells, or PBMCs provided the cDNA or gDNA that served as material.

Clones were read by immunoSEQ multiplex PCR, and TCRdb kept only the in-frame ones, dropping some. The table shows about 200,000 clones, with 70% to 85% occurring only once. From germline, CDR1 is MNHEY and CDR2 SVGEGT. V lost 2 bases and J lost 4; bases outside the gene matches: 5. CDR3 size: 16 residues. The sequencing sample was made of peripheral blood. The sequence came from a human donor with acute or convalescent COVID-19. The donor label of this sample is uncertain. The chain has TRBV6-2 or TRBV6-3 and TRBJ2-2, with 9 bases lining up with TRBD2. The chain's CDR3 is CASSYPRLAVTGELFF. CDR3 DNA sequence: TGTGCCAGCAGTTACCCCCGACTAGCGGTCACCGGGGAGCTGTTTTTT.